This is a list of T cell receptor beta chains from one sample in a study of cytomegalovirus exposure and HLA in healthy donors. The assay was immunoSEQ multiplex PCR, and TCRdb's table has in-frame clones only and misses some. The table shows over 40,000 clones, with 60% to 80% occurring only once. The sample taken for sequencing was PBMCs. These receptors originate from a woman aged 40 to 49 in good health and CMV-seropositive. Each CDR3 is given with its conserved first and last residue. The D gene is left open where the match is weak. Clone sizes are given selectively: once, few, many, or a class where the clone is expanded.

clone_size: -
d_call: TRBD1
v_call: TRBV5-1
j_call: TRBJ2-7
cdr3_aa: CASSLGGQGPYEQYF
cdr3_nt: TGCGCCAGCAGCTTAGGAGGACAGGGCCCCTACGAGCAGTACTTC

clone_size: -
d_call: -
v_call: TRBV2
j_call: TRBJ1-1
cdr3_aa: CASSFSRNTEAFF
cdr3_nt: TGTGCCAGCAGTTTTAGCCGCAACACTGAAGCTTTCTTT

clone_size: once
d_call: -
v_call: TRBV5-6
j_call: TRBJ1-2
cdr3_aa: CASSLTGWDGYTF
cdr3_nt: TGTGCCAGCAGCTTGACAGGGTGGGATGGCTACACCTTC

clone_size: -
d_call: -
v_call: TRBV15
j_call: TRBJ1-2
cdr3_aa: CATSRGEGGGYTF
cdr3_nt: TGTGCCACCAGCAGAGGAGAGGGTGGGGGCTACACCTTC

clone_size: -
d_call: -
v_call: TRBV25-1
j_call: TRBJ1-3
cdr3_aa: CAIRSGNTIYF
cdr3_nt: TGTGCCATTAGATCTGGAAACACCATATATTTT

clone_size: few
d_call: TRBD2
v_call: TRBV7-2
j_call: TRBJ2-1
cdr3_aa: CASSHPGGGYEQFF
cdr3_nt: TGTGCCAGCAGTCATCCGGGGGGGGGCTATGAGCAGTTCTTC

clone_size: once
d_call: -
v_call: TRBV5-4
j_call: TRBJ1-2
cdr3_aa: CASSLQGHGYTF
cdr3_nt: TGTGCCAGCAGCCTACAGGGCCATGGCTACACCTTC

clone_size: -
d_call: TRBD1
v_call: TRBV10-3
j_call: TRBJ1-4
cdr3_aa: CAISEGQGNEKLFF
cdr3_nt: TGTGCCATCAGTGAAGGACAGGGAAACGAAAAACTGTTTTTT

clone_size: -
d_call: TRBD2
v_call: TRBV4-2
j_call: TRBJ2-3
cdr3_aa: CASVAGGLHTDTQYF
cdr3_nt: TGTGCCAGCGTAGCGGGGGGCCTACACACAGATACGCAGTATTTT

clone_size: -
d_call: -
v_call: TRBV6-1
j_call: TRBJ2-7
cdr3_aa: CASSEVNRKRTPEQYF
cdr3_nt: TGTGCCAGCAGTGAAGTCAACCGCAAGCGGACCCCGGAGCAGTACTTC

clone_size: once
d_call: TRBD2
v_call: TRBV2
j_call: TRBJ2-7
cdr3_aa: CASSALGLAGGRAYEQYF
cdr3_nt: TGTGCCAGCAGCGCACTGGGACTAGCGGGGGGCCGGGCCTACGAGCAGTACTTC

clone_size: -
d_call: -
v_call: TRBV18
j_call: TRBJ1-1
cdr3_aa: CASSPPTIGQKEAFF
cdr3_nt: TGTGCCAGCTCACCACCTACCATTGGACAGAAGGAAGCTTTCTTT

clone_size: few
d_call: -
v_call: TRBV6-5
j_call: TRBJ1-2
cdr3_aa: CASSYRGFTNYGYTF
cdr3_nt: TGTGCCAGCAGTTACCGGGGGTTTACTAACTATGGCTACACCTTC

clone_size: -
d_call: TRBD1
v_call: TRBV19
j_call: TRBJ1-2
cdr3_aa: CASSTDRGNYGYTF
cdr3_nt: TGTGCCAGTAGCACCGACAGGGGGAACTATGGCTACACCTTC

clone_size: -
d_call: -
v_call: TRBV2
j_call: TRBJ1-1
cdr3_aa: CASRWTGNTEAFF
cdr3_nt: TGTGCCAGCCGTTGGACGGGGAATACTGAAGCTTTCTTT

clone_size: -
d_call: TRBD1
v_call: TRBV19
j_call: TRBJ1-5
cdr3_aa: CASSIGGGQGSQPQHF
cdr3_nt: TGTGCCAGTAGTATAGGAGGGGGACAGGGAAGTCAGCCCCAGCATTTT

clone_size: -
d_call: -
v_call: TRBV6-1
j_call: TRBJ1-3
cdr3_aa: CASSEARGSGNTIYF
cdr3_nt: TGTGCCAGCAGTGAAGCGCGGGGGTCTGGAAACACCATATATTTT

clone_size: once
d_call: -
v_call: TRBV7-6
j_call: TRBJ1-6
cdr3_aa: CASSPQEGSHSPLHF
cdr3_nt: TGTGCCAGCAGCCCCCAGGAGGGGAGTCATTCACCCCTCCACTTT

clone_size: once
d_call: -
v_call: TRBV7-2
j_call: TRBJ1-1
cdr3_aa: CASSHGGSEAFF
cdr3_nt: TGTGCCAGCAGCCACGGGGGGTCTGAAGCTTTCTTT

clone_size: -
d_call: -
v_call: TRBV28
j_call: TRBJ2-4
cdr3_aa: CASNGQPPAKNIQYF
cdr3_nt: TGTGCCAGCAACGGACAGCCGCCTGCCAAAAACATTCAGTACTTC

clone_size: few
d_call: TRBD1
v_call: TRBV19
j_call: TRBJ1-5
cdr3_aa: CASSIEGQALQPQHF
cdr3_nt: TGTGCCAGTAGTATAGAGGGACAGGCCCTCCAGCCCCAGCATTTT

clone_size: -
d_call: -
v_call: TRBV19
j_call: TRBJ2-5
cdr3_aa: CASSINREETQYF
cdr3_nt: TGTGCCAGTAGTATAAACAGGGAAGAGACCCAGTACTTC

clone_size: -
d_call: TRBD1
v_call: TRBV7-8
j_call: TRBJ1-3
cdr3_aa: CASSSPGTGIGNTIYF
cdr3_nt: TGTGCCAGCAGCTCCCCCGGGACAGGGATAGGAAACACCATATATTTT

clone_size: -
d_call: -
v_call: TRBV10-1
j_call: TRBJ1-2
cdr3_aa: CASSPGMDYGYTF
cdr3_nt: TGCGCCAGCAGCCCCGGTATGGACTATGGCTACACCTTC

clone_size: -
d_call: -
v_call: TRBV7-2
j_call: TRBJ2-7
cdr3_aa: CASSTRTVSYEQYF
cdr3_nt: TGTGCCAGCAGCACCCGGACAGTCTCCTACGAGCAGTACTTC

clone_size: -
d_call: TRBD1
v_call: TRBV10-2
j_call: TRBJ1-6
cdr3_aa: CASSYGTGDNSPLHF
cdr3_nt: TGCGCCAGCAGCTATGGGACAGGAGATAATTCACCCCTCCACTTT

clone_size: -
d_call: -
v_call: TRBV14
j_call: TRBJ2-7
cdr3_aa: CASSQRDEQYF
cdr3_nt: TGTGCCAGCAGCCAACGAGACGAGCAGTACTTC

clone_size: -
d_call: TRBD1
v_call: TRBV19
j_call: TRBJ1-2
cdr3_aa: CASSTRQGGNYGYTF
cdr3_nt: TGTGCCAGTAGTACCCGACAGGGTGGGAACTATGGCTACACCTTC